One sample yielded the 14 T cell receptor beta chains listed below, sequenced in a study of blood T cell repertoires in COVID-19. Here immunoSEQ multiplex PCR was the method, and the copy in TCRdb shows in-frame clones only, minus some. The data contain roughly 180,000 clones, around nine tenths of them seen just once; the ten biggest clones take up 2.1%. The sample taken for sequencing was peripheral blood. All receptors come from a man between 65 and 85 years old with active or convalescent COVID-19.

The chain joins TRBV28 to TRBJ2-7, with 9 bases aligning to TRBD1. This CDR3 comprises 15 residues. J lost 3 bases, V lost 1 base, and 4 bases had no gene match. CDR1 is MDHEN and CDR2 is SYDVKM in the germline V gene. The CDR3 region has the DNA TGTGCCAGCAGTTTATCAGGACAGGGGCTCTACGAGCAGTACTTC. Protein product: CASSLSGQGLYEQYF.

V gene TRBV20-1 combines with J gene TRBJ1-5; no definite D call. V was cut by 3 bases and J by 3 bases, with 9 bases left in between. Germline values: CDR1 DFQATT, CDR2 SNEGSKA (reference sequence). This CDR3 has 13 residues. CDR3 bases: TGCAGTGCTAGTGATAGAGACAATCAGCCCCAGCATTTT. Residues: CSASDRDNQPQHF.

The chain uses TRBV2 and TRBJ2-1; TRBD2 matches at 13 bases. V shed 6 bases, J shed 7 bases, and the junction held 3 bases outside the gene matches. The V gene's germline CDR1 is SNHLY and CDR2 FYNNEI. The CDR3 has 14 residues. The CDR3 spells CASSGTSGENEQFF. The CDR3 coding sequence is TGTGCCAGCAGCGGGACTAGCGGGGAAAATGAGCAGTTCTTC.

The J gene is TRBJ2-7, the V gene TRBV28, with TRBD2 identical over 9 bases. Germline-derived CDR1 and CDR2 are MDHEN and SYDVKM. The CDR3 has 17 residues. The junction had 15 bases not matched to a gene; V was cut back by 5 bases and J by 4 bases. CDR3 protein: CASSPPLGSGGLYEQYF. The DNA for the CDR3 is TGTGCCAGCAGTCCCCCCCTTGGGAGCGGGGGGTTGTACGAGCAGTACTTC.

The rearrangement uses TRBV2 and TRBJ2-2; D may be TRBD2 (6 bases). Germline assignment: CDR1 SNHLY and CDR2 FYNNEI. Trimming took 7 bases from V and 4 from J, leaving 10 bases between them. The CDR3 contains 13 residues. Written as DNA, the CDR3 is TGTGCCAGCATAGGAGGGCCCACCGGGGAGCTGTTTTTT. Protein: CASIGGPTGELFF.

Concerning this clone itself: Other DNA sequences from this sample encode an identical CDR3 as well. The chain is built from TRBV30 and TRBJ1-2, with 9 bases identical to TRBD1. Germline V gene sequence: CDR1 GTSNPN, CDR2 SVGIG (reference sequence). The CDR3 contains 13 residues. The junction had 1 base not matched to a gene; V was cut back by 1 base and J by 4 bases. In DNA form, the CDR3 reads TGTGCCTGGAGTGCGGGACAGGGCTATGGCTACACCTTC. It is translated as CAWSAGQGYGYTF.

The rearrangement links TRBV5-1 to TRBJ1-2; D call uncertain. From germline, CDR1 is SGHRS and CDR2 YFSETQ. V lost 2 bases and J lost 8, with 13 bases in between. The CDR3 spans 13 residues. The CDR3 nucleotides read TGCGCCAGCAGCTTCCCGGGAATAGACGGCTACACCTTC. Its translation is CASSFPGIDGYTF.

This rearrangement joins TRBV10-3 to TRBJ2-7; 9 bases line up with TRBD2. J gave up 5 bases and V 3 bases, and 8 bases lay outside the gene matches. The CDR3 runs to 15 residues. CDR1 and CDR2 from the germline V gene are ENHRY and SYGVKD. The CDR3 here is CAISDVLAGYHEQYF. Here the CDR3 DNA reads TGTGCCATCAGTGATGTGCTAGCGGGGTACCACGAGCAGTACTTC.

The rearrangement uses TRBV19 and TRBJ2-6, with 9 bases aligning to TRBD1. The J segment lost 0 bases and the V segment lost 5 bases, leaving 8 bases of the junction unmatched. CDR3 length equals 18 residues. Germline V CDR1 and CDR2: LNHDA, SQIVND (reference sequence). CDR3 DNA sequence: TGTGCCAGTAGTCTCACGACAGGGGGGAGCTCTGGGGCCAACGTCCTGACTTTC. Translated: CASSLTTGGSSGANVLTF.

This clone appeared once. CDR3 amino acids: CASSPGLAGINEQFF. In DNA form, the CDR3 reads TGTGCCAGCAGTCCCGGACTAGCGGGAATCAATGAGCAGTTCTTC. This chain joins TRBV11-2 and TRBJ2-1, with TRBD2 identical over 12 bases. This CDR3 has 15 amino acids. Trimming at V came to 6 bases and at J to 6 bases, leaving 6 bases not matched to a gene. Germline loops: CDR1 SGHAT, CDR2 FQNNGV.

The V and J genes are TRBV5-8 and TRBJ2-3; 12 bases map to TRBD2. Germline V gives CDR1 SGHTS, CDR2 YDEGEE. This CDR3 is 19 amino acids long. Trimming removed 3 bases from V and 2 bases from J; junction bases left unmatched: 13. In DNA form, the CDR3 reads TGTGCCAGCAGCTCCGGGCTAGCGGGAGGGCCGATGGACACAGATACGCAGTATTTT. Protein sequence: CASSSGLAGGPMDTDTQYF.

This clone is a singleton in its sample. J is TRBJ1-1 and V is TRBV5-6, with D tentatively TRBD1 (6 bases). The CDR3 has 15 amino acids. V lost 1 base to trimming and J lost 4 bases, with 14 bases between them. Germline CDR1 and CDR2: SGHDT and YYEEEE. CDR3 sequence (DNA): TGTGCCAGCAGCTTGAGTCCTGGGGGCGGCACTGAAGCTTTCTTT. Its protein product is CASSLSPGGGTEAFF.

The J gene is TRBJ2-7, the V gene TRBV6-2 or TRBV6-3, with 7 bases matching TRBD2. This CDR3 has 15 amino acids. The germline CDR1 and CDR2 sequences are MNHEY and SVGEGT. Trimming took 0 bases from V and 3 from J; bases not matched to a gene: 5. The CDR3 DNA follows: TGTGCCAGCAGTTACTCGTTAAGGGAGGGCTACGAGCAGTACTTC. This sequence encodes CASSYSLREGYEQYF.

This clone was seen a few times. The chain uses TRBV4-3 and TRBJ1-4, with D perhaps matching TRBD1 (6 bases). The CDR3 has 14 residues. Trimming removed 4 bases from V and 2 bases from J, with 8 bases in between. Germline V gene data show CDR1 as LGHNA and CDR2 as YSLEER. CDR3 sequence (DNA): TGCGCCAGCAGCCGCCAGGGGACTAATGAAAAACTGTTTTTT. Translated, it gives CASSRQGTNEKLFF.